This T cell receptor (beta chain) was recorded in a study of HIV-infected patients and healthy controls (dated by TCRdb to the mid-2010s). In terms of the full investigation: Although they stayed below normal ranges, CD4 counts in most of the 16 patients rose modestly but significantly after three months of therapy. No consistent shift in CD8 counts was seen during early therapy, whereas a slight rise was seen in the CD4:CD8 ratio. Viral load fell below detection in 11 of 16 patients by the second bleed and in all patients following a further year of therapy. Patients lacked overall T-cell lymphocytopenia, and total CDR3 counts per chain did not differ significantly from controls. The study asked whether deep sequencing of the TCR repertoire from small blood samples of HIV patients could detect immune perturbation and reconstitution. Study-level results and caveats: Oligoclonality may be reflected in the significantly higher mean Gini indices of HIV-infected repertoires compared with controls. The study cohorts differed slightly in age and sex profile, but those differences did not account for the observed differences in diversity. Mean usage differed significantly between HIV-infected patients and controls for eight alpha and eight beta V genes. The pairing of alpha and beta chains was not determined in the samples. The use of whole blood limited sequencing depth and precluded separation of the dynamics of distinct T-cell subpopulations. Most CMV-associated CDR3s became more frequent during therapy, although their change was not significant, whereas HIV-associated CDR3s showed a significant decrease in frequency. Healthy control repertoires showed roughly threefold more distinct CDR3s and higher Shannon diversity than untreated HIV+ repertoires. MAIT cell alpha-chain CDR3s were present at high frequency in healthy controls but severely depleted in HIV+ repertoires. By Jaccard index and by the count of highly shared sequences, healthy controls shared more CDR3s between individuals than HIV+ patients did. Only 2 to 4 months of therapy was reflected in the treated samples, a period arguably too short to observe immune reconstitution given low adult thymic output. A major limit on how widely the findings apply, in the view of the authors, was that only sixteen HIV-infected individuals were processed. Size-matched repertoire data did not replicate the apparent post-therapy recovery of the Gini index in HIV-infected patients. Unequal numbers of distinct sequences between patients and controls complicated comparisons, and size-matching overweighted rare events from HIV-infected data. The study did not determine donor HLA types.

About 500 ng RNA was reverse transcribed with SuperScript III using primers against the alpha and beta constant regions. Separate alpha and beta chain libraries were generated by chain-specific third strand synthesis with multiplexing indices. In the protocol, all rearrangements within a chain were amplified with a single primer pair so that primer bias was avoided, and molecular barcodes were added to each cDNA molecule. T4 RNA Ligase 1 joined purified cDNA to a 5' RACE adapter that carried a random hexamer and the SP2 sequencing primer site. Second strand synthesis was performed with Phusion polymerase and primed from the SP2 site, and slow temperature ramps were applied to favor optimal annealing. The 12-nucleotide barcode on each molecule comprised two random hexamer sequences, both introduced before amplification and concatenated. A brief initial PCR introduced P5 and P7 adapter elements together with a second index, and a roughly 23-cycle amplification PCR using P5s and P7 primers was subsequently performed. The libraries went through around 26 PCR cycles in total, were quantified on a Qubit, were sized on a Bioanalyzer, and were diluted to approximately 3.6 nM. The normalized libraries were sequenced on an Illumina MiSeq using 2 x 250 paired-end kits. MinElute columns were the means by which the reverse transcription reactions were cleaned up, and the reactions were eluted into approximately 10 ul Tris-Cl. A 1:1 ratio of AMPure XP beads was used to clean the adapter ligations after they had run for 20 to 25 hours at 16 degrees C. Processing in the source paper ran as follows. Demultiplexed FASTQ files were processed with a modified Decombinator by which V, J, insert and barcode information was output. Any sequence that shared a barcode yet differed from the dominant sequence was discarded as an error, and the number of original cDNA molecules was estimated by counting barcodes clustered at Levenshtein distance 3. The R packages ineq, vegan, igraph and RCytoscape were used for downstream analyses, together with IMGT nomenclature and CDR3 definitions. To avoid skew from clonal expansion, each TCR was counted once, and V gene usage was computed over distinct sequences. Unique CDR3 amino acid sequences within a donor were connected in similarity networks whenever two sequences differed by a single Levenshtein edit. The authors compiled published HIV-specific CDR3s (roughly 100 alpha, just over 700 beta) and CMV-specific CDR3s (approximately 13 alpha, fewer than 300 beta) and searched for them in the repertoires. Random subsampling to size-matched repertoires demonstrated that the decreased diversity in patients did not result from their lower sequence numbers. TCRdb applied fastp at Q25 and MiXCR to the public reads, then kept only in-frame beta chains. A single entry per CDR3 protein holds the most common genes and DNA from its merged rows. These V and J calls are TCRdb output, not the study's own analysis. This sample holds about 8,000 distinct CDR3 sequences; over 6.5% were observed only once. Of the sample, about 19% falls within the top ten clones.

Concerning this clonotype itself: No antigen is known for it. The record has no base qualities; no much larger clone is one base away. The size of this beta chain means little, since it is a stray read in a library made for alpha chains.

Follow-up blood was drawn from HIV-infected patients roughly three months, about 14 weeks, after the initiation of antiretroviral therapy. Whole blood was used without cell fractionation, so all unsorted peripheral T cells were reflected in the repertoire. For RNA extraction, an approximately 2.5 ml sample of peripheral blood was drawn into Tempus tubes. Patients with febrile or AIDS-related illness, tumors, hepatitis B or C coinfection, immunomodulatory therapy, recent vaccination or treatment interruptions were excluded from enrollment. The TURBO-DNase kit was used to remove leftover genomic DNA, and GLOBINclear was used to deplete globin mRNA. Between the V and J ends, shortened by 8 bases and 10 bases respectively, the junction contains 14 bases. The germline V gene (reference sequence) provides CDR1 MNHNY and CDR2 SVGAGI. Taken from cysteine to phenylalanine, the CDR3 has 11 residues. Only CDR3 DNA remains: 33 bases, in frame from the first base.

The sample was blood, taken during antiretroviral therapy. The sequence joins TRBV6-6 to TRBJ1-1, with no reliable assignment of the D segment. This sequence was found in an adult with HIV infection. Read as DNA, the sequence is TGTGCCAGCTCCAACCCGGAGGGAGCTTTCTTT. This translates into CASSNPEGAFF.